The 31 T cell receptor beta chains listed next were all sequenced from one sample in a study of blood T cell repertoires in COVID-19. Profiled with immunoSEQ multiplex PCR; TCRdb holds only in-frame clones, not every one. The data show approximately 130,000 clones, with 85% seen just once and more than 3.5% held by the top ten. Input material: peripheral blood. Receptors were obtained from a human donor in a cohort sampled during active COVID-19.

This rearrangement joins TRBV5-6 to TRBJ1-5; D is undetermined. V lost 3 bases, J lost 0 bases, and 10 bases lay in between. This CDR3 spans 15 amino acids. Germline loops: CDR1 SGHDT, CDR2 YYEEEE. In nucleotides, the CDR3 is TGTGCCAGCAGCTCCTCCGGGATTAGCAATCAGCCCCAGCATTTT. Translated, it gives CASSSSGISNQPQHF.

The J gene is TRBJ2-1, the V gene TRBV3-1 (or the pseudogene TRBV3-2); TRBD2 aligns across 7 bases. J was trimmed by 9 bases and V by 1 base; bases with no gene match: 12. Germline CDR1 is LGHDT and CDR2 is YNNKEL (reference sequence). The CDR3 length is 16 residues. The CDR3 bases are TGTGCCAGCAGCCAAGGCGGCCTAGCGGTGAATCGTGAGCAGTTCTTC. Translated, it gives CASSQGGLAVNREQFF.

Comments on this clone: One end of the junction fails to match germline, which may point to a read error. The CDR3 loop reads CASSPLGAEKETQYF. DNA for the CDR3: TGTGCTAGCAGCCCCCTTGGGGCCGAAAAAGAGACCCAGTACTTC. This sequence joins TRBV7-7 and TRBJ2-5, with D perhaps TRBD1 (5 bases). CDR3 length: 15 amino acids. Looked up from germline, CDR1 is SSHAT and CDR2 is FNYEAQ (reference sequence).

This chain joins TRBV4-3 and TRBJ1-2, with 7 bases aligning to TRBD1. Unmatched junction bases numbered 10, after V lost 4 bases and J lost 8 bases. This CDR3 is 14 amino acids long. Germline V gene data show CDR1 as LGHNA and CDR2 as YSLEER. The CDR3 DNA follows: TGCGCCAGCAGCCGAGCAGGGGGTCAGTGGGGCTACACCTTC. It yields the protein CASSRAGGQWGYTF.

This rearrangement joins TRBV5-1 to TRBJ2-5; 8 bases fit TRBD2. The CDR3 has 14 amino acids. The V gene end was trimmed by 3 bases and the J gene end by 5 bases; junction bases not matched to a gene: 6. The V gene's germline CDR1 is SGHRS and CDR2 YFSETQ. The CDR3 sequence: CASSSGGAGETQYF. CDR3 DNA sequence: TGCGCCAGCAGCTCCGGGGGGGCGGGGGAGACCCAGTACTTC.

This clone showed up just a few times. In nucleotides, the CDR3 is TGTGCCAGCAGCTCCGGGACTACGTTTGGGCAGTACGTC. This codes for CASSSGTTFGQYV. This sequence joins TRBV7-9 and TRBJ2-7; TRBD2 matches 7 bases. V trimming: 4 bases; J trimming: 9 bases; junction bases outside the gene matches: 9. This CDR3 has 13 residues. CDR1 SEHNR and CDR2 FQNEAQ come from the germline V gene (reference sequence).

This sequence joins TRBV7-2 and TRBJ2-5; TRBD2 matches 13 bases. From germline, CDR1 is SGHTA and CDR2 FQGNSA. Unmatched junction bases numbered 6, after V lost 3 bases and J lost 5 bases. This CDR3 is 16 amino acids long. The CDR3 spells CASSFGTSGNKETQYF. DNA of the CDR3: TGTGCCAGCAGCTTCGGGACTAGCGGGAATAAGGAGACCCAGTACTTC.

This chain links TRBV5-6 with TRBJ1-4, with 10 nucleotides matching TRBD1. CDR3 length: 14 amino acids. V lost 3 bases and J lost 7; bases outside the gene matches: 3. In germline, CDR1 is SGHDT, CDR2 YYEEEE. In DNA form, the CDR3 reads TGTGCCAGCAGCTGGGGACAGGGGCTTGAAAAACTGTTTTTT. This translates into CASSWGQGLEKLFF.

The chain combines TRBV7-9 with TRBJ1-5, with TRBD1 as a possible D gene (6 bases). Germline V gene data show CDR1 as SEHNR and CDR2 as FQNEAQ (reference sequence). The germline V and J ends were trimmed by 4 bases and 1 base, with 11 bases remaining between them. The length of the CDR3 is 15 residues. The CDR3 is CASSSDSISNQPQHF. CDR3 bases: TGTGCCAGCAGCTCGGACAGTATAAGCAATCAGCCCCAGCATTTT.

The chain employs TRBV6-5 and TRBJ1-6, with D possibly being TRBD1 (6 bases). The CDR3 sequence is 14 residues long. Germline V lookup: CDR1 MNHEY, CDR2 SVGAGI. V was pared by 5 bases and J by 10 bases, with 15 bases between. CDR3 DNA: TGTGCCAGCAGTCCCATCGGACAGTTGTCACCCCTCCACTTT. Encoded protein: CASSPIGQLSPLHF.

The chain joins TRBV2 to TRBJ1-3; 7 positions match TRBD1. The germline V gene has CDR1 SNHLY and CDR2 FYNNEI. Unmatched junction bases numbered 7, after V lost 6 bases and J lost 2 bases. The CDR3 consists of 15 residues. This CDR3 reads CASRGRDSAGNTIYF. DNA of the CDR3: TGTGCCAGCAGGGGCCGGGACAGTGCTGGAAACACCATATATTTT.

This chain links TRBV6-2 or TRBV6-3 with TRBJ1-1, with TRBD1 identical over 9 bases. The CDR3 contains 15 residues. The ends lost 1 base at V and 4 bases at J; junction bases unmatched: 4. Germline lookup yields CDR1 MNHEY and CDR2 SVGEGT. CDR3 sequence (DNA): TGTGCCAGCAGTTACTTGACAGGGGGAAGCACTGAAGCTTTCTTT. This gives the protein CASSYLTGGSTEAFF.

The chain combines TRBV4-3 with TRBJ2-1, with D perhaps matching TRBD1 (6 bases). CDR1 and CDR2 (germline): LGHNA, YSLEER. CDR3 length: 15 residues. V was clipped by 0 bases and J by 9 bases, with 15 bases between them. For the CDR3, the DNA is TGCGCCAGCAGCCAAGATCCGCAGGAAGGGGGTGAGCAGTTCTTC. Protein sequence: CASSQDPQEGGEQFF.

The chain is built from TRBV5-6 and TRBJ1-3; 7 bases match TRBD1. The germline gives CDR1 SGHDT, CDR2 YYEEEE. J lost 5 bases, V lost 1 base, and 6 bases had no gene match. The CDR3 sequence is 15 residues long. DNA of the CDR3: TGTGCCAGCAGCTTGTTCCAGGGGGGAAGAAACACCATATATTTT. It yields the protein CASSLFQGGRNTIYF.

CDR3: CASKSARVRAGYTF. The DNA of the CDR3 is TGTGCCAGCAAGTCAGCGAGGGTAAGGGCTGGCTACACCTTC. The V call is TRBV5-4, the J call TRBJ1-2; D not resolved. CDR3 length: 14 residues. The V end lost 6 bases, the J end lost 7 bases, and 19 bases lay between the germline ends. From germline, CDR1 is SGHNT and CDR2 YYREEE (reference sequence). The whole variable domain, filled in from reference TRBV5-4 and TRBJ1-2, reads ETGVTQSPTHLIKTRGQQVTLRCSSQSGHNTVSWYQQALGQGPQFIFQYYREEENGRGNFPPRFSGLQFPNYSSELNVNALELDDSALYLCASKSARVRAGYTFGSGTRLTVV.

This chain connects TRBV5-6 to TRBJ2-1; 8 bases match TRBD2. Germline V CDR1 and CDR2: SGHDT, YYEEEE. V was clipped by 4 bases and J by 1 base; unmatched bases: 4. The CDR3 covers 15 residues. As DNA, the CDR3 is TGTGCCAGCAGCCTCGCTAGCGGGTCCTACAATGAGCAGTTCTTC. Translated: CASSLASGSYNEQFF.

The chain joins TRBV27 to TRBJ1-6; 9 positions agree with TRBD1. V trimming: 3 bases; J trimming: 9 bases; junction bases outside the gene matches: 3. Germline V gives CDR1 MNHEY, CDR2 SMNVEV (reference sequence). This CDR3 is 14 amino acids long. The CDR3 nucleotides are TGTGCCAGCAGTTTCGACAGGGGGTCTTCACCCCTCCACTTT. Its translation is CASSFDRGSSPLHF.

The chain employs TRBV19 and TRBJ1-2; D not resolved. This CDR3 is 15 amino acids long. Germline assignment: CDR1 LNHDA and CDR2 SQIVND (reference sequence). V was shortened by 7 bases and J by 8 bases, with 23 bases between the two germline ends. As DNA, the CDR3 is TGTGCCAGTACCAACTTCCATCCGGGAGGATTCGGCTACACCTTC. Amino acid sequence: CASTNFHPGGFGYTF.

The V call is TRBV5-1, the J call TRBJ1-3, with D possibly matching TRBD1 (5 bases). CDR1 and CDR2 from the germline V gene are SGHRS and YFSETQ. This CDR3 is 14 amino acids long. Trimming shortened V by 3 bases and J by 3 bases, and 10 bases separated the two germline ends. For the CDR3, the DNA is TGCGCCAGCAGCTCGTCGACAGTTGGAAACACCATATATTTT. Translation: CASSSSTVGNTIYF.

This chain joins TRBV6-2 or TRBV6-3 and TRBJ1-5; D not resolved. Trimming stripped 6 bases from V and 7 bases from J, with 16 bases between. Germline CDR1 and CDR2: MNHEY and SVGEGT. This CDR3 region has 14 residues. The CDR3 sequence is CASSPVAGKQPQHF. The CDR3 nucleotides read TGTGCCAGCAGCCCCGTTGCCGGGAAACAGCCCCAGCATTTT.

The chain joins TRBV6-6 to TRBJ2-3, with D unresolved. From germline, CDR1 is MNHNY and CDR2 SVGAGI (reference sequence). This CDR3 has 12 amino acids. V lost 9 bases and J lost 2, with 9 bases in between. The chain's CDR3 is CASHKNTDTQYF. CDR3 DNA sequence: TGTGCCAGTCACAAGAACACAGATACGCAGTATTTT.

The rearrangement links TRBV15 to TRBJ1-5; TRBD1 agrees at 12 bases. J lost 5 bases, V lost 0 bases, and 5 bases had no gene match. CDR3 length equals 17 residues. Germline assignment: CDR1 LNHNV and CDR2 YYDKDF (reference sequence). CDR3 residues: CATSRDFGTGGDQPQHF. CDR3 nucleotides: TGTGCCACCAGCAGAGATTTTGGGACAGGGGGCGATCAGCCCCAGCATTTT. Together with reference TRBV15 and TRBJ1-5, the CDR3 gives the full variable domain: DAMVIQNPRYQVTQFGKPVTLSCSQTLNHNVMYWYQQKSSQAPKLLFHYYDKDFNNEADTPDNFQSRRPNTSFCFLDIRSPGLGDTAMYLCATSRDFGTGGDQPQHFGDGTRLSIL.

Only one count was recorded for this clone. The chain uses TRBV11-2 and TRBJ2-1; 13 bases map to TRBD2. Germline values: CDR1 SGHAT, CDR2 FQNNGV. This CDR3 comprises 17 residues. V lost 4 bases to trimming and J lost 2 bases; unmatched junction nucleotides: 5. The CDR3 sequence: CASSWPLAGGPYNEQFF. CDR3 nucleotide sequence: TGTGCCAGCAGCTGGCCACTAGCGGGAGGGCCCTACAATGAGCAGTTCTTC. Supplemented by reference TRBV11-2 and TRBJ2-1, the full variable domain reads EAGVAQSPRYKIIEKRQSVAFWCNPISGHATLYWYQQILGQGPKLLIQFQNNGVVDDSQLPKDRFSAERLKGVDSTLKIQPAKLEDSAVYLCASSWPLAGGPYNEQFFGPGTRLTVL.

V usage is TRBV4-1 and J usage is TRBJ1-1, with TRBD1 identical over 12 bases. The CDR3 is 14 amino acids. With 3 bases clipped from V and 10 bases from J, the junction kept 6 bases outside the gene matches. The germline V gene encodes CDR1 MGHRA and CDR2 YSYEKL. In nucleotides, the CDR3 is TGCGCCAGCAGCCAGGGGGACAGGGGGCCCGGAGCTTTCTTT. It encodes CASSQGDRGPGAFF.

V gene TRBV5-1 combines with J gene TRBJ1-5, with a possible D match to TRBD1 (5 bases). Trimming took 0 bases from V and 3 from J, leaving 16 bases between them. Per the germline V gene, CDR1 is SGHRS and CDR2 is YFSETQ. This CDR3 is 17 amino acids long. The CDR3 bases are TGCGCCAGCAGCTTGGCGTGGAAGGGGCAGGACAATCAGCCCCAGCATTTT. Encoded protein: CASSLAWKGQDNQPQHF.

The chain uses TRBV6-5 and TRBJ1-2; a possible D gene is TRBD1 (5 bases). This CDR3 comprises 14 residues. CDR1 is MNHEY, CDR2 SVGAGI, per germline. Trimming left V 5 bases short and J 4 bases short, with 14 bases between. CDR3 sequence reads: CASSQGPGGYGYTF. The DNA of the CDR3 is TGTGCCAGCAGTCAGGGACCGGGGGGCTATGGCTACACCTTC.

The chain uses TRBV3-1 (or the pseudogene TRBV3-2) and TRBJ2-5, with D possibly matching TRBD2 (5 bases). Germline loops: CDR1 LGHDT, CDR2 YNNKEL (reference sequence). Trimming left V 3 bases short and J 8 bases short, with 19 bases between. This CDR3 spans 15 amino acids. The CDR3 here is CASSQRNGVRGTQYF. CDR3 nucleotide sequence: TGTGCCAGCAGCCAGAGGAACGGGGTGAGAGGAACCCAGTACTTC.

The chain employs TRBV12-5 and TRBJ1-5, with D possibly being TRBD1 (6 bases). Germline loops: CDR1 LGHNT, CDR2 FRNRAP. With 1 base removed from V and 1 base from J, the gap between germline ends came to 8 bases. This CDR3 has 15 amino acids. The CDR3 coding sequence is TGTGCTAGTGGTTTGGGGACAGCAAGCAATCAGCCCCAGCATTTT. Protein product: CASGLGTASNQPQHF.

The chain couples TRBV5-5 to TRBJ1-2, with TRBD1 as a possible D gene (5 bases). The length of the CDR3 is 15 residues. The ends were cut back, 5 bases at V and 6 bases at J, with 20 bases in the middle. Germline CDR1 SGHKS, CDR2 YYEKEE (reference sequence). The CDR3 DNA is TGTGCCAGCAGTCCGTGGAGGGGCGCCTTGAATGGCTACACCTTC. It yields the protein CASSPWRGALNGYTF.

In DNA form, the CDR3 reads TGTGCCAGCAGCTTAGGCGGCGGGGGGAACTCCTACGAGCAGTACTTC. Translated: CASSLGGGGNSYEQYF. The J gene is TRBJ2-7, the V gene TRBV11-3, with 8 bases lining up with TRBD2. Germline V CDR1 and CDR2: SGHNT, YENEEA. The CDR3 has 16 residues. V shed 1 base, J shed 0 bases, and the junction held 5 bases outside the gene matches.

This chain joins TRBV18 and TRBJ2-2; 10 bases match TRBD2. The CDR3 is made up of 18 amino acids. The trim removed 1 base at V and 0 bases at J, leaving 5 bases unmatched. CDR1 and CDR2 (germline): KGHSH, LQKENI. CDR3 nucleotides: TGTGCCAGCTCACCACGACTAGCGGGCGTAACGAACACCGGGGAGCTGTTTTTT. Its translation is CASSPRLAGVTNTGELFF.